A selection of T cell receptor beta chains follows, all from one sample in a study of identical twins. TCRdb reanalysed the 5' RACE reads using MiXCR and keeps one entry per CDR3 protein. The table has more than 600,000 distinct CDR3 sequences, over 15% seen once. These data also featured in a second study, about T cells expressing NK-cell markers.

The sequenced material came from PBMCs. These receptor sequences come from a woman aged 18-29 years in good health. Both conserved end residues are trimmed from each CDR3.

J	V	CDR3
TRBJ2-5	TRBV5-1	ASSQQVEETQY
TRBJ1-6	TRBV9	ASSETAQLYNSPLH
TRBJ2-5	TRBV25-1	ASSELGLLTLETQY
TRBJ2-6	TRBV6-1	ASRVILSGANVLT
TRBJ1-1	TRBV4-3	ASSHPTTLDEAF
TRBJ2-7	TRBV7-2	ASSGDGRGYEQY
TRBJ2-3	TRBV24-1	ATSGSSTDTQY
TRBJ2-5	TRBV10-3	AISGSGETQY
TRBJ2-4	TRBV10-1	ASSGSGIAKNIQY
TRBJ2-7	TRBV7-6	ASSSGKGNEQY
TRBJ2-7	TRBV29-1	SVDKGYEQY
TRBJ2-3	TRBV7-8	ASSWSGRGDTQY
TRBJ2-1	TRBV7-7	ASSPAETNEQF
TRBJ2-1	TRBV5-6	ASSLSRGSYNEQF
TRBJ1-1	TRBV1	TSSHYLRTPNTEAF
TRBJ2-2	TRBV18	ASSPPNRNTGELF
TRBJ2-5	TRBV20-1	SAIWRARRKQETQY
TRBJ2-5	TRBV20-1	SARGGGSETQY